This T cell receptor (beta chain) was observed in a study of identical twins. The study's findings and limits: Insertions ran lower in abundant cord blood beta clonotypes, though not in memory repertoires. Excess low generation probability was seen in twin-shared out-of-frame alpha sequences.

A remark on this clonotype: Its target is unknown.

Via MiXCR, TCRdb re-called the 5' RACE reads, giving one row per CDR3 protein. The table shows 500,000 to 600,000 distinct CDR3 sequences, with 22% occurring only once. The CDR3 is made up of 13 amino acids. V lost 1 base and J 4 bases, leaving 7 bases between the germline ends. Germline CDR1 reads SGHTA; CDR2 reads FQGNSA. The same sample was also used in a study of T cells expressing NK-cell markers. That study adds: Of the CD8+ T cell pool in 5 to 7 donors, about 1.0-8% was accounted for by dominant NKG2C+ clonotypes.

Sequencing was performed on CD4+ T cells sorted from blood. The rearrangement links TRBV7-2 to TRBJ1-1; D unresolved. The sequence came from a woman aged 18-35 years in good health. Here the CDR3 DNA reads TGTGCCAGCAGCTTAGACACAATCACTGAAGCTTTCTTT. Protein sequence: CASSLDTITEAFF.